This T cell receptor (beta chain) derives from a study of T cell responses to AZD1222 COVID-19 vaccine. V was shortened by 5 bases and J by 4 bases, with 11 bases between the two germline ends. Germline V gene data show CDR1 as SQVTM and CDR2 as ANQGSEA. The CDR3 runs 12 residues. Points on this clone: Its antigen is unidentified.

Findings and limits, study-wide: Repertoire sampling was restricted to post-peak T cell response timepoints. It should be noted that donors were predominantly white British and more often female, and clonal diversity was possibly underestimated.

Clones were sequenced by immunoSEQ multiplex PCR, and TCRdb holds only the in-frame ones, with some missing. The sample contains 110,000 to 150,000 clones, 85% to 90% of which appear only once. This chain connects TRBV29-1 to TRBJ1-1; the D gene is possibly TRBD1 (6 bases). Sequencing used peripheral blood, obtained 28 days after the second AZD1222 dose. The sequence was obtained from an adult who received the AZD1222 COVID-19 vaccine. The CDR3 bases are TGCAGCGTTCAGGGGACTATCACTGAAGCTTTCTTT. Translating gives CSVQGTITEAFF.